This T cell receptor (beta chain) appears in the sequencing data of a study of OX40 agonist ivuxolimab in advanced cancers. The method was immunoSEQ multiplex PCR; TCRdb's version includes in-frame clones alone and lacks a portion of them. Seen here are tens of thousands of clones, approximately 86% observed once, and the top ten hold less than 2.5%. CDR1 and CDR2 from the germline V gene are SGHNT and YYREEE (reference sequence). With V trimmed by 0 bases and J by 8 bases, 6 bases remained unmatched. The CDR3 sequence is 15 residues long. Sequencing was performed on CD4+ or CD8+ T cells sorted from blood, taken in a trial of the OX40 agonist ivuxolimab. V usage is TRBV5-4 and J usage is TRBJ1-2, with 11 bases lining up with TRBD1. The receptor was derived from an adult with an advanced solid tumor such as melanoma, head and neck, liver or kidney cancer. This CDR3 is CASSLAGQGAQGYTF. The DNA for the CDR3 is TGTGCCAGCAGCTTGGCTGGACAGGGGGCGCAGGGCTACACCTTC.